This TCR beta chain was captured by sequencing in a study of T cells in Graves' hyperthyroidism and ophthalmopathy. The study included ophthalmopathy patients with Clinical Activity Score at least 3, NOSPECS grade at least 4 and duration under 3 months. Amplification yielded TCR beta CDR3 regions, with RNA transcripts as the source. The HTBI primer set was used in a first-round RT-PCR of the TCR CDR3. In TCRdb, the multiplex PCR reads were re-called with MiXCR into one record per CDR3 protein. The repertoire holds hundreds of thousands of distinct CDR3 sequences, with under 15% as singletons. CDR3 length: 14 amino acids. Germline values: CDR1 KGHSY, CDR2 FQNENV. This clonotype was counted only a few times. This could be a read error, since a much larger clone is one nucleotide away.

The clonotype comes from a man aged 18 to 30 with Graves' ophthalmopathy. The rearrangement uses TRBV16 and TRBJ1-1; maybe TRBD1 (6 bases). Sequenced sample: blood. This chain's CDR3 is CASSKGQLNTEALF. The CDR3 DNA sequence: TGTGCCAGCAGCAAAGGACAGTTGAACACTGAAGCTCTCTTT. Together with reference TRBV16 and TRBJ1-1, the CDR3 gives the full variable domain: GEEVAQTPKHLVRGEGQKAKLYCAPIKGHSYVFWYQQVLKNEFKFLISFQNENVFDETGMPKERFSAKCLPNSPCSLEIQATKLEDSAVYFCASSKGQLNTEALFGQGTRLTVV.